What follows is one T cell receptor beta chain and its context. The source of the sample is a study of chronic HIV infection and antiretroviral therapy. TCRdb re-called the 5' RACE reads with MiXCR, one entry per CDR3 protein. The sample includes more than 25,000 distinct CDR3 sequences, around 8.6% of them seen just once. J gave up 3 bases and V 1 base, and 4 bases lay outside the gene matches. CDR3 length: 15 residues. Germline V lookup: CDR1 DFQATT, CDR2 SNEGSKA (reference sequence). The TCR was taken from an adult who had HIV and had not received antiretroviral therapy, or was an uninfected healthy control (not recorded which). V usage is TRBV20-1 and J usage is TRBJ2-3; 10 bases are a match to TRBD2. Sequenced material: peripheral blood. The DNA of the CDR3 is TGCAGTGCTAGAGGCGGAGCGGGAGGGACAGATACGCAGTATTTT. Residues: CSARGGAGGTDTQYF.